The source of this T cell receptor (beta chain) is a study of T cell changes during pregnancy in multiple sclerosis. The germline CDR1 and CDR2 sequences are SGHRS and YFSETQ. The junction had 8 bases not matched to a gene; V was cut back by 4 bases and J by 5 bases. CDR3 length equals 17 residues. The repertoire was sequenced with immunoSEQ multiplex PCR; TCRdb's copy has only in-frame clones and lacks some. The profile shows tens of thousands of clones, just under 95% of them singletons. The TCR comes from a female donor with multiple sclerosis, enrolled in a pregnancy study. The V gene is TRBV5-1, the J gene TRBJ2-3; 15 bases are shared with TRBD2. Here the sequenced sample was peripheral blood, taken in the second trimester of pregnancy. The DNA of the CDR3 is TGCGCCAGCAGCCGGGGACTAGCGGGAGGTAGCGTAGATACGCAGTATTTT. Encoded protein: CASSRGLAGGSVDTQYF.